This paragraph reports one TCR beta chain. As yet, its antigen is unknown. The data were obtained in a study of T cell responses to AZD1222 COVID-19 vaccine. Findings of the study overall: With two AZD1222 doses given, Spike-specific TCR breadth and depth both rose. In all cases, repertoires were sampled only after the peak T cell response. Just a handful of people given AZD1222 tested seropositive at baseline. Among the donors, most were white British and more were female, and clonal diversity was possibly underestimated.

CDR1 is SGHTS, CDR2 YDEGEE, per germline. Germline trimming cut 4 bases from V and 3 bases from J; bases unmatched to any gene: 11. The CDR3 is made up of 16 amino acids. Only in-frame clones appear in the TCRdb table, and some are missing; sequencing was by immunoSEQ multiplex PCR. Here the sample spans some 96,000 clones, around nine tenths being singletons. The chain uses TRBV5-8 and TRBJ1-2; 8 positions match TRBD1. The sequence came from an adult in good health. The sample here was peripheral blood, taken on day 0 of AZD1222 vaccination. CDR3 bases: TGTGCCAGCAGCCAGGACAGGGATCCACTTTACTATGGCTACACCTTC. It specifies CASSQDRDPLYYGYTF. The full variable domain, rest sourced from reference TRBV5-8 and TRBJ1-2, is EAGVTQSPTHLIKTRGQQATLRCSPISGHTSVYWYQQALGLGLQFLLWYDEGEERNRGNFPPRFSGRQFPNYSSELNVNALELEDSALYLCASSQDRDPLYYGYTFGSGTRLTVV.